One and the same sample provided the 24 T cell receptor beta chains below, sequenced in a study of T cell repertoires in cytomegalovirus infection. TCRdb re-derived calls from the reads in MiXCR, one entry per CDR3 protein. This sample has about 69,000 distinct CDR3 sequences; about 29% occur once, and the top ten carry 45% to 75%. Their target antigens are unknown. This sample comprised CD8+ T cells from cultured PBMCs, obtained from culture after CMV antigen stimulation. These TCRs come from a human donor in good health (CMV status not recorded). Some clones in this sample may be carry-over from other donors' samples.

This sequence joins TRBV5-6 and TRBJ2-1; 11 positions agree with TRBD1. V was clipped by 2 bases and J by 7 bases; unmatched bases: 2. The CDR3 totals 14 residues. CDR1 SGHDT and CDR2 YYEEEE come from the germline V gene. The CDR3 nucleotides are TGTGCCAGCAGCTTTGGGACAGGGGGGAATGAGCAGTTCTTC. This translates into CASSFGTGGNEQFF.

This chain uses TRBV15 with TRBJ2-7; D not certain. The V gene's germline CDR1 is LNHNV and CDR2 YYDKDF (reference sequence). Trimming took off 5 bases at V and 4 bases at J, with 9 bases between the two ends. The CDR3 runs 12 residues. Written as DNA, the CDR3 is TGTGCCACCAGCCGACCCGGGTACGAGCAGTACTTC. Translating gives CATSRPGYEQYF.

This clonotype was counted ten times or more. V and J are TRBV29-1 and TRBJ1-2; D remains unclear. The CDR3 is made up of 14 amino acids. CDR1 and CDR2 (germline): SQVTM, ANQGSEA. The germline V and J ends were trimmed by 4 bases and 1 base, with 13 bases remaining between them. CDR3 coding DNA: TGCAGCGTTGTAGACACCTCCTTTAACTATGGCTACACCTTC. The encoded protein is CSVVDTSFNYGYTF. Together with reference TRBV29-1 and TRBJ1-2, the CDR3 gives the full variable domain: SAVISQKPSRDICQRGTSLTIQCQVDSQVTMMFWYRQQPGQSLTLIATANQGSEATYESGFVIDKFPISRPNLTFSTLTVSNMSPEDSSIYLCSVVDTSFNYGYTFGSGTRLTVV.

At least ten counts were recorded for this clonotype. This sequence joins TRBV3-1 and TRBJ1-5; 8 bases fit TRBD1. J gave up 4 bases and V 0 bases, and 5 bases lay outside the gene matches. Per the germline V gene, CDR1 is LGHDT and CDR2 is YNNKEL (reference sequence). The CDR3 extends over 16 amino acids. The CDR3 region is CASSQDSTGGNQPQHF. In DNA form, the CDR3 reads TGTGCCAGCAGCCAAGATTCTACAGGGGGTAATCAGCCCCAGCATTTT. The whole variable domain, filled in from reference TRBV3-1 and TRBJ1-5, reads DTAVSQTPKYLVTQMGNDKSIKCEQNLGHDTMYWYKQDSKKFLKIMFSYNNKELIINETVPNRFSPKSPDKAHLNLHINSLELGDSAVYFCASSQDSTGGNQPQHFGDGTRLSIL.

CDR3 sequence (DNA): TGTGCCAGCAGTATTCACAGGGACTCGGAAGCTTTCTTT. It yields the protein CASSIHRDSEAFF. The chain links TRBV27 to TRBJ1-1, with TRBD1 as a possible D gene (6 bases). CDR1 is MNHEY and CDR2 is SMNVEV in the germline V gene (reference sequence). The CDR3 spans 13 residues. Between the trimmed V and J ends, which lost 5 bases and 8 bases, there was a span of 15 bases.

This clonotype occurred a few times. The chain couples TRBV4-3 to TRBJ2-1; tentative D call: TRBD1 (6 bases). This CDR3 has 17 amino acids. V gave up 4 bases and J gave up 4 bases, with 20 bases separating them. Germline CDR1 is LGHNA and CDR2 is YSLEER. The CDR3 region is CASSLNPTGNFYNEQFF. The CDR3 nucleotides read TGCGCCAGCAGCCTAAATCCCACAGGGAATTTTTACAATGAGCAGTTCTTC.

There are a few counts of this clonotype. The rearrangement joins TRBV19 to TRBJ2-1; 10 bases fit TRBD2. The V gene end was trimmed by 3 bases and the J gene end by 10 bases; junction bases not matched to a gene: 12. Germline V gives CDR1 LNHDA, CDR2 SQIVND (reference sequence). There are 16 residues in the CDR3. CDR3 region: CASSILSGGAGREQFF. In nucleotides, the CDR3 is TGTGCCAGTAGTATCCTAAGCGGGGGGGCCGGGAGGGAGCAGTTCTTC.

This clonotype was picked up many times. The CDR3 loop reads CASSLGLAGVDGTQYF. CDR3 nucleotide sequence: TGTGCCAGCAGCTTAGGACTAGCGGGGGTGGATGGGACCCAGTACTTC. The gene calls are TRBV7-2 and TRBJ2-5, with 12 bases matching TRBD2. The CDR3 is 16 amino acids. Germline CDR1 reads SGHTA; CDR2 reads FQGNSA. V shed 1 base and J 7 bases; nucleotides not matched to a gene: 7. Together with reference TRBV7-2 and TRBJ2-5, the CDR3 gives the full variable domain: GAGVSQSPSNKVTEKGKDVELRCDPISGHTALYWYRQSLGQGLEFLIYFQGNSAPDKSGLPSDRFSAERTGGSVSTLTIQRTQQEDSAVYLCASSLGLAGVDGTQYFGPGTRLLVL.

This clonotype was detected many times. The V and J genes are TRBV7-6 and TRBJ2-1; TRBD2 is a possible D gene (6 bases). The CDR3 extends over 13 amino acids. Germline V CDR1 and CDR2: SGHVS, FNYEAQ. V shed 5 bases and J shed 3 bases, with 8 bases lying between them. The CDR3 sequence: CASSLSGYNEQFF. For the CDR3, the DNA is TGTGCCAGCAGCCTTAGCGGCTACAATGAGCAGTTCTTC.

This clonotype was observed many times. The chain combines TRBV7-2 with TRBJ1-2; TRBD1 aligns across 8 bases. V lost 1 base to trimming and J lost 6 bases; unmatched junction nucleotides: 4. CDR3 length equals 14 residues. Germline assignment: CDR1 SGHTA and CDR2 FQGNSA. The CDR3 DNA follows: TGTGCCAGCAGCTTAGGACAGGGGACTGATGGCTACACCTTC. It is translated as CASSLGQGTDGYTF.

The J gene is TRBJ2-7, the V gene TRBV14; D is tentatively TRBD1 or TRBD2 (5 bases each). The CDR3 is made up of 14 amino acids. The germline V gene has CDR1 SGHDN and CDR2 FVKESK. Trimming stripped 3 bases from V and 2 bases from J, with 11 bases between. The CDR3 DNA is TGTGCCAGCAGCCACCGGGACGAAGCCTACGAGCAGTACTTC. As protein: CASSHRDEAYEQYF. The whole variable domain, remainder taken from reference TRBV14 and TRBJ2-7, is EAGVTQFPSHSVIEKGQTVTLRCDPISGHDNLYWYRRVMGKEIKFLLHFVKESKQDESGMPNNRFLAERTGGTYSTLKVQPAELEDSGVYFCASSHRDEAYEQYFGPGTRLTVT.

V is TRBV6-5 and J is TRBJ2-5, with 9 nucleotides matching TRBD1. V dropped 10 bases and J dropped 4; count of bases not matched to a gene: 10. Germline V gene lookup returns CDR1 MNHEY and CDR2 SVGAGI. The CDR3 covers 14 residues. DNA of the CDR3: TGTGCCATCAGCCTGGGACAGGGAGCAGAGACCCAGTACTTC. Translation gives CAISLGQGAETQYF.

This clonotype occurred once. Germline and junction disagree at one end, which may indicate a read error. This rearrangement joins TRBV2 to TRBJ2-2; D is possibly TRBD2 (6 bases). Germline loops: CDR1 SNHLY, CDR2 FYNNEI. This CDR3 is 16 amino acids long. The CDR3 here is CASREDSTSRTGELFF. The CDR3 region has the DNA TGTGCCAGCAGGGAAGACAGTACTAGCCGCACCGGGGAGCTGTTTTTT.

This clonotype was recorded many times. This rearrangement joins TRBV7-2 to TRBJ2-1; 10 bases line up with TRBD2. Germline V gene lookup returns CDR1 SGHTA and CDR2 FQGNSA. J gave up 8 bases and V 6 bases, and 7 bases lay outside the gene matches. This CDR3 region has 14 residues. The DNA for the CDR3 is TGTGCCAGCAGAGTTAGCGGGAGGAGGGATGAGCAGTTCTTC. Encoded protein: CASRVSGRRDEQFF.

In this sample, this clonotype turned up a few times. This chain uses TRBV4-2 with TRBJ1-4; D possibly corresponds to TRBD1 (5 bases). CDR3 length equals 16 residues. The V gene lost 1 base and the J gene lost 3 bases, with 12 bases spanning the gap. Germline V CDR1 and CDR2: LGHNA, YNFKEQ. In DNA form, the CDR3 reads TGTGCCAGCAGCCAAGTTCAGGGTTCGGCTAATGAAAAACTGTTTTTT. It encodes CASSQVQGSANEKLFF.

CDR3 loop: CASSPEGSDLTTAYTF. The CDR3 DNA is TGTGCCAGCAGCCCAGAGGGGTCGGACCTAACTACTGCCTACACCTTC. The chain joins TRBV7-2 to TRBJ1-2; the D gene is possibly TRBD1 (5 bases). The CDR3 loop spans 16 amino acids. V dropped 5 bases and J dropped 10 bases, with 26 bases sitting between them. Germline CDR1 reads SGHTA; CDR2 reads FQGNSA.

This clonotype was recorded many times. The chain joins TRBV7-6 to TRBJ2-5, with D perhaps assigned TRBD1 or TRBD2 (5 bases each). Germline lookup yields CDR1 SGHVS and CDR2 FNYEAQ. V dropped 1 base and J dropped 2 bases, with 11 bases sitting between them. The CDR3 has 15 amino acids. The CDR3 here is CASSLVGVQQETQYF. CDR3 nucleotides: TGTGCCAGCAGCTTAGTGGGGGTCCAACAAGAGACCCAGTACTTC.

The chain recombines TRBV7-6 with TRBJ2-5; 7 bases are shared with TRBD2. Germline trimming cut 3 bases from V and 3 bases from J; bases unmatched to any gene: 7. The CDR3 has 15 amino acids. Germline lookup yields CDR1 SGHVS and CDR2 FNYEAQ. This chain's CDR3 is CASSFAGDQEETQYF. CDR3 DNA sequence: TGTGCCAGCAGCTTCGCGGGAGATCAAGAAGAGACCCAGTACTTC. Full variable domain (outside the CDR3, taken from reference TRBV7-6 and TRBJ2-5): GAGVSQSPRYKVTKRGQDVALRCDPISGHVSLYWYRQALGQGPEFLTYFNYEAQQDKSGLPNDRFSAERPEGSISTLTIQRTEQRDSAMYRCASSFAGDQEETQYFGPGTRLLVL.

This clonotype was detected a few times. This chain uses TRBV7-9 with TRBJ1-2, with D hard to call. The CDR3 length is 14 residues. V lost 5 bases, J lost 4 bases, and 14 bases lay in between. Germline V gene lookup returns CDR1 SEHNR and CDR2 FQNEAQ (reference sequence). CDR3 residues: CASSPVDGAYGYTF. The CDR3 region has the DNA TGTGCCAGCAGCCCGGTTGACGGCGCCTATGGCTACACCTTC.

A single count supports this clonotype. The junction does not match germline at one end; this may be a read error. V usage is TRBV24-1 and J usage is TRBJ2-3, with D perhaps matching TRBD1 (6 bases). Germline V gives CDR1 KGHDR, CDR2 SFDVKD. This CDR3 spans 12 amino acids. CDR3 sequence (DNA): TGTGTCACCTCCAGGGGCACGGATACGCAGTATTTT. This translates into CVTSRGTDTQYF.

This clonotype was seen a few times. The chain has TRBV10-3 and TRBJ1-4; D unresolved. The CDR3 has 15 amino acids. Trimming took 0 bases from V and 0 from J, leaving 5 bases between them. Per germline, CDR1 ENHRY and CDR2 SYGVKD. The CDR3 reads CAISESDATNEKLFF. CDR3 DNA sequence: TGTGCCATCAGTGAGTCAGATGCAACTAATGAAAAACTGTTTTTT.

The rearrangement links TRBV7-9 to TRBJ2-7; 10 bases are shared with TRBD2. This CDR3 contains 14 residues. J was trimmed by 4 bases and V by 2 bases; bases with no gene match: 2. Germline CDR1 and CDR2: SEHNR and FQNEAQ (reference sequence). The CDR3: CASSLPSGSYEQYF. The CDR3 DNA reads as TGTGCCAGCAGCTTACCTAGCGGGAGTTACGAGCAGTACTTC.

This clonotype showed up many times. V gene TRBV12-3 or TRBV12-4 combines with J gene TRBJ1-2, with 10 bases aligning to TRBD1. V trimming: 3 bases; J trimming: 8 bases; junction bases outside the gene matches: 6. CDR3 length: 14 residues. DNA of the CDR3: TGTGCCAGCAGTTTTGATGACAGGGGGCGAGGCTACACCTTC. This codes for CASSFDDRGRGYTF.

CDR3 nucleotide sequence: TGTGCCAGTAACAATAAGTCCCGGCGAGGGGGCTACACCTTC. Encoded protein: CASNNKSRRGGYTF. V is TRBV19 and J is TRBJ1-2; D gene unclear. Germline lookup yields CDR1 LNHDA and CDR2 SQIVND (reference sequence). The CDR3 has 14 amino acids. Deletions cut 7 bases from V and 8 bases from J, with 20 bases between.